The clone carrying this T cell receptor (beta chain) was seen at least ten times. The antigen remains unidentified. The data belong to a study of human T cells and chemical hapten exposure. Across the whole study: Across its approximately 25 weeks, the study gave patients weekly diphenylcyclopropenone doses to the scalp. Study-level findings and limits: TCRs exceeding 1 in 1000 frequency stayed unchanged with DPC sensitization.

Specified time point: pre-sensitization, week 0. The treatment denotes: therapeutic diphenylcyclopropenone sensitization with weekly scalp DPC. The CDR3 is 14 residues long. Looked up from germline, CDR1 is LGHDT and CDR2 is YNNKEL (reference sequence). Trimming removed 1 base from V and 8 bases from J; junction bases left unmatched: 4. The study used a library that attached unique molecular identifiers to individual cDNA molecules. One entry per CDR3 protein, called by TCRdb with MiXCR from the RACE reads. Of 85,000 to 90,000 distinct CDR3 sequences in the sample, 8% to 10% were seen once. The gene calls are TRBV3-1 and TRBJ1-5; 8 nucleotides align to TRBD1. Sequencing was performed on whole blood, taken in connection with sensitization to the hapten diphenylcyclopropenone (DPC). This TCR was sampled from a woman aged 40-49 years with alopecia areata. Some clones in this sample may be carry-over from other donors' samples. CDR3 in DNA: TGTGCCAGCAGCCAAGGACAGGGGTATGAGCCCCAGCATTTT. This sequence encodes CASSQGQGYEPQHF.